These 14 T cell receptor beta chains were all obtained from the same sample, sequenced in a study of T cell responses to AZD1222 COVID-19 vaccine. Assay: immunoSEQ multiplex PCR; the TCRdb copy retains only in-frame clones and omits some. The table records fewer than 120,000 clones, about 94% of them present only once. The sequencing here drew on peripheral blood, taken 28 days after the second AZD1222 dose. The receptors were sampled from an adult who received the AZD1222 COVID-19 vaccine.

This chain links TRBV6-5 with TRBJ1-6; D unclear. CDR3 size: 12 residues. Germline loops: CDR1 MNHEY, CDR2 SVGAGI. The V end lost 7 bases, the J end lost 12 bases, and 13 bases lay between the germline ends. The chain's CDR3 is CASNLQGLPLHF. The CDR3 DNA is TGTGCCAGCAACCTTCAAGGTCTACCCCTCCACTTT.

The chain recombines TRBV29-1 with TRBJ1-5; D perhaps matches TRBD1 (5 bases). The germline V gene has CDR1 SQVTM and CDR2 ANQGSEA. V lost 6 bases and J 5 bases, leaving 17 bases between the germline ends. This CDR3 is 14 amino acids long. The CDR3 coding sequence is TGCAGCGTCGCGGTAGGGGCAGGCGATCAGCCCCAGCATTTT. The encoded protein is CSVAVGAGDQPQHF.

The rearrangement links TRBV10-3 to TRBJ1-1; weak D call: TRBD1 (5 bases). Per the germline V gene, CDR1 is ENHRY and CDR2 is SYGVKD. The V and J ends lost 5 bases and 6 bases respectively, with 7 bases between them. The CDR3 covers 11 residues. CDR3 amino acids: CAISPGPEAFF. The CDR3 DNA is TGTGCCATCAGTCCGGGGCCTGAAGCTTTCTTT.

V usage is TRBV29-1 and J usage is TRBJ1-2; D is unresolved. Germline V gene data show CDR1 as SQVTM and CDR2 as ANQGSEA. This CDR3 is 12 amino acids long. V was cut by 6 bases and J by 0 bases, with 8 bases left in between. This CDR3 is CSVTTANYGYTF. The CDR3 DNA follows: TGCAGCGTCACAACAGCTAACTATGGCTACACCTTC.

The chain combines TRBV20-1 with TRBJ2-5; D not resolved. The CDR3 runs 11 residues. V lost 0 bases and J lost 8, with 7 bases in between. Germline V lookup: CDR1 DFQATT, CDR2 SNEGSKA (reference sequence). As DNA, the CDR3 is TGCAGTGCTAGAGATAAGACCACCCAGTACTTC. This gives the protein CSARDKTTQYF.

V and J are TRBV7-6 and TRBJ1-6, with 7 bases aligning to TRBD1. The CDR3 totals 16 residues. The junction had 16 bases not matched to a gene; V was cut back by 5 bases and J by 12 bases. CDR1 is SGHVS and CDR2 is FNYEAQ in the germline V gene. CDR3 nucleotides: TGTGCCAGCAGCCTTGGTAGGGGGCAGATTTTGGGACCCCTCCACTTT. Encoded protein: CASSLGRGQILGPLHF. The complete variable domain, with remaining parts taken from reference TRBV7-6 and TRBJ1-6, reads GAGVSQSPRYKVTKRGQDVALRCDPISGHVSLYWYRQALGQGPEFLTYFNYEAQQDKSGLPNDRFSAERPEGSISTLTIQRTEQRDSAMYRCASSLGRGQILGPLHFGNGTRLTVT.

The chain is built from TRBV2 and TRBJ1-2, with D uncertain. Trimming left V 6 bases short and J 3 bases short, with 2 bases between. Germline loops: CDR1 SNHLY, CDR2 FYNNEI. The CDR3 is 10 residues long. The CDR3 DNA is TGTGCCAGCAGGGACTATGGCTACACCTTC. This codes for CASRDYGYTF. The entire variable domain, with the rest obtained from reference TRBV2 and TRBJ1-2, is as follows: EPEVTQTPSHQVTQMGQEVILRCVPISNHLYFYWYRQILGQKVEFLVSFYNNEISEKSEIFDDQFSVERPDGSNFTLKIRSTKLEDSAMYFCASRDYGYTFGSGTRLTVV.

The V and J genes are TRBV3-1 (or the pseudogene TRBV3-2) and TRBJ1-1; D is ambiguous. Trimming stripped 1 base from V and 10 bases from J, with 10 bases between. Looked up from germline, CDR1 is LGHDT and CDR2 is YNNKEL (reference sequence). The CDR3 extends over 12 amino acids. DNA for the CDR3: TGTGCCAGCAGCCAAGTGGGCGTCGGAGCTTTCTTT. It yields the protein CASSQVGVGAFF.

The chain uses TRBV11-2 and TRBJ1-4; 7 nucleotides agree with TRBD1. Trimming removed 5 bases from V and 0 bases from J; junction bases left unmatched: 6. Germline CDR1 SGHAT, CDR2 FQNNGV. This CDR3 region has 16 residues. Here the CDR3 DNA reads TGTGCCAGCAGCGCCCGGGACAGCACAACTAATGAAAAACTGTTTTTT. Its translation is CASSARDSTTNEKLFF. Looking up the rest from reference TRBV11-2 and TRBJ1-4 gives the full variable domain: EAGVAQSPRYKIIEKRQSVAFWCNPISGHATLYWYQQILGQGPKLLIQFQNNGVVDDSQLPKDRFSAERLKGVDSTLKIQPAKLEDSAVYLCASSARDSTTNEKLFFGSGTQLSVL.

J is TRBJ2-1 and V is TRBV3-1 (or the pseudogene TRBV3-2), with D perhaps matching TRBD1 (6 bases). Germline V CDR1 and CDR2: LGHDT, YNNKEL (reference sequence). Trimming pared 2 bases from V and 4 bases from J, leaving 21 bases between. This CDR3 has 18 residues. The CDR3 coding sequence is TGTGCCAGCAGCCAAACCCCCTTCGGGACAAGAGTATACAATGAGCAGTTCTTC. Residues: CASSQTPFGTRVYNEQFF.

The chain links TRBV20-1 to TRBJ1-4, with D tentatively TRBD1 (5 bases). CDR1 DFQATT and CDR2 SNEGSKA come from the germline V gene (reference sequence). The CDR3 sequence is 16 residues long. Trimming left V 3 bases short and J 2 bases short, with 16 bases between. The CDR3 DNA reads TGCAGTGCTAGTGAGGGGAGGGTGGCGACTAATGAAAAACTGTTTTTT. This gives the protein CSASEGRVATNEKLFF.

The genes are TRBV9 and TRBJ1-2; tentatively, D is TRBD1 (6 bases). The germline V gene has CDR1 SGDLS and CDR2 YYNGEE. The CDR3 spans 16 residues. Trimming removed 5 bases from V and 6 bases from J, with 23 bases in between. The CDR3 loop reads CASRSNLGDTRHGYTF. The CDR3, as DNA: TGTGCCAGCAGGTCAAACCTGGGGGACACCAGACATGGCTACACCTTC. Full variable domain (outside the CDR3, taken from reference TRBV9 and TRBJ1-2): DSGVTQTPKHLITATGQRVTLRCSPRSGDLSVYWYQQSLDQGLQFLIQYYNGEERAKGNILERFSAQQFPDLHSELNLSSLELGDSALYFCASRSNLGDTRHGYTFGSGTRLTVV.

The gene calls are TRBV3-1 (or the pseudogene TRBV3-2) and TRBJ2-2; 9 bases are a match to TRBD2. J gave up 5 bases and V 3 bases, and 13 bases lay outside the gene matches. Germline CDR1 reads LGHDT; CDR2 reads YNNKEL (reference sequence). The CDR3 is made up of 18 amino acids. In DNA, the CDR3 is TGTGCCAGCAGCCAGGGTCTTGTGGTAGCGGGAGAGACCGGGGAGCTGTTTTTT. Its protein product is CASSQGLVVAGETGELFF.

The chain couples TRBV5-4 to TRBJ1-1, with D tentatively TRBD1 (5 bases). This CDR3 is 16 amino acids long. V was trimmed by 1 base and J by 0 bases, leaving 13 bases between them. CDR1 is SGHNT and CDR2 is YYREEE in the germline V gene (reference sequence). The CDR3 sequence is CASSLLPGSMNTEAFF. The CDR3 bases are TGTGCCAGCAGCTTGCTCCCAGGGTCCATGAACACTGAAGCTTTCTTT.